A selection of T cell receptor beta chains follows, all from one sample in a study of cytomegalovirus exposure and HLA in healthy donors. Produced via immunoSEQ multiplex PCR; TCRdb's table is partial and in-frame only. In the table there are around 100,000 clones, 65% to 80% of which are singletons. The material sequenced was PBMCs. The receptors shown here come from a woman younger than 35 in good health and CMV-seropositive. The CDR3 runs from the conserved cysteine through the conserved F or W. The order of the fields is clone size, J gene, D gene, V gene, CDR3 DNA, CDR3 protein. A D gene is named only where the DNA matches it firmly. The size field is filled for only some rows; it gives once, few, many or a size class.

>.|TRBJ2-7|.|TRBV5-6
TGTGCCAGCAGCTTGGAGGGAGAGCTCTACGAGCAGTACTTC
CASSLEGELYEQYF
>.|TRBJ2-2|TRBD2|TRBV5-4
TGTGCCAGCAGCTCGGGACTAGCGGGGGACACCGGGGAGCTGTTTTTT
CASSSGLAGDTGELFF
>.|TRBJ2-7|.|TRBV9
TGTGCCAGCAGCGTCGAGGAACTCTCCTACGAGCAGTACTTC
CASSVEELSYEQYF
>.|TRBJ1-5|TRBD1|TRBV9
TGTGCCAGCGACGGACAGGGCGAAGAGCCCCAGCATTTT
CASDGQGEEPQHF
>.|TRBJ2-7|.|TRBV5-1
TGCGCCAGCAGCCGGGAGAGACAGTCCACAACCTACGAGCAGTACTTC
CASSRERQSTTYEQYF
>.|TRBJ1-5|TRBD1|TRBV28
TGTGCCAGCAGTCCGGGACAGGGCAATCAGCCCCAGCATTTT
CASSPGQGNQPQHF
>.|TRBJ1-1|TRBD1|TRBV9
TGTGCCAGCAGCCCAGAGACAGGGATGAACACTGAAGCTTTCTTT
CASSPETGMNTEAFF
>few|TRBJ1-1|TRBD1|TRBV5-6
TGTGCCAGCAGCTTGGGGACAGGGAAAAATGAAGCTTTCTTT
CASSLGTGKNEAFF
>few|TRBJ2-7|.|TRBV6-1
TGTGCCAGTACCCCTTGGCTAGTGGGCTACGAGCAGTACTTC
CASTPWLVGYEQYF
>.|TRBJ1-2|TRBD1|TRBV18
TGTGCCAGCTCACCGGGGACAGGGAATGGCTACACCTTC
CASSPGTGNGYTF
>once|TRBJ1-1|TRBD1|TRBV25-1
TGTGCCAGCAGTGATCCCGGGACAGGGAAGGATGAAGCTTTCTTT
CASSDPGTGKDEAFF
>once|TRBJ1-6|.|TRBV6-1
TGTGCCAGCAGTGAAGCGTTGCCGAGCTCCTATAATTCACCCCTCCACTTT
CASSEALPSSYNSPLHF
>.|TRBJ1-6|.|TRBV21-1
TGTGCCACCCCATGCCCGGGGGGGGATTCACCCCTCCACTTT
CATPCPGGDSPLHF